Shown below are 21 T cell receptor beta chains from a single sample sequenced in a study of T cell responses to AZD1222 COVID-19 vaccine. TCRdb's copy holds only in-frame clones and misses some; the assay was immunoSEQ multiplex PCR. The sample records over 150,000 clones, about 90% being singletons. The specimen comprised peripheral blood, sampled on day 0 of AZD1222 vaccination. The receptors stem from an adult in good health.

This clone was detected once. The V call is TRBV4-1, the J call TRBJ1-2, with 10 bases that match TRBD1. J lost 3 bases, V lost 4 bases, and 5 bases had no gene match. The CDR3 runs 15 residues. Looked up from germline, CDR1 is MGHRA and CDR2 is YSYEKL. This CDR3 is CASSPLGQGDYGYTF. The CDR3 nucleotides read TGCGCCAGCAGCCCCCTTGGACAGGGGGACTATGGCTACACCTTC.

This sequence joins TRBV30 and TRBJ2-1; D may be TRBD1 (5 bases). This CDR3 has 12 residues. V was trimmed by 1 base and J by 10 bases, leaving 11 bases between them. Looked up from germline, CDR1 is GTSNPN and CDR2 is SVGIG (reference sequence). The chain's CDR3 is CAWSGSGWEQFF. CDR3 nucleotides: TGTGCCTGGAGTGGGTCAGGGTGGGAGCAGTTCTTC. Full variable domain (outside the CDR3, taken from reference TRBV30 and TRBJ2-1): SQTIHQWPATLVQPVGSPLSLECTVEGTSNPNLYWYRQAAGRGLQLLFYSVGIGQISSEVPQNLSASRPQDRQFILSSKKLLLSDSGFYLCAWSGSGWEQFFGPGTRLTVL.

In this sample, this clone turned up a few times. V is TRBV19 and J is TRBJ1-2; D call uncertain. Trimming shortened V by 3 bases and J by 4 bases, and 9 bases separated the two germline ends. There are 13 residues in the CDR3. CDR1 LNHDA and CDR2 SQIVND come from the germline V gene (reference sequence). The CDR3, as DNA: TGTGCCAGTAGTATCGGCCAGATCTATGGCTACACCTTC. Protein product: CASSIGQIYGYTF.

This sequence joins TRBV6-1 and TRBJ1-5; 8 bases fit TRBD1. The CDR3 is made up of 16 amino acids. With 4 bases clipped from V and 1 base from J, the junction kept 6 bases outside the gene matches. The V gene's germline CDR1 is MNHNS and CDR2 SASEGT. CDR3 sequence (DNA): TGTGCCAGCAGTGCCCGGACAGGGCGAAGCAATCAGCCCCAGCATTTT. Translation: CASSARTGRSNQPQHF.

CDR3 sequence reads: CASSGGVGGNQPQHF. CDR3 nucleotides: TGTGCCAGCAGCGGTGGGGTTGGGGGCAATCAGCCCCAGCATTTT. The chain combines TRBV9 with TRBJ1-5; D is uncertain. The germline CDR1 and CDR2 sequences are SGDLS and YYNGEE. The CDR3 contains 15 residues. Between the trimmed V and J ends, which lost 3 bases and 2 bases, there was a span of 12 bases.

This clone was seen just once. The CDR3: CASSVGQGTRETQYF. The CDR3 coding sequence is TGTGCCAGCAGCGTGGGACAGGGGACGAGAGAGACCCAGTACTTC. The J gene is TRBJ2-5, the V gene TRBV6-5; TRBD1 agrees at 10 bases. The V and J ends lost 6 bases and 4 bases, in that order; junction bases with no gene match: 8. The CDR3 runs to 15 residues. Germline assignment: CDR1 MNHEY and CDR2 SVGAGI.

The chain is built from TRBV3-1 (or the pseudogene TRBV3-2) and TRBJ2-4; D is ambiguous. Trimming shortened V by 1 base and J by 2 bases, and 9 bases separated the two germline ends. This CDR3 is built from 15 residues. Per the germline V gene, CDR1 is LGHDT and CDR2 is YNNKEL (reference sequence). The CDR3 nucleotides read TGTGCCAGCAGCCAAGGAGCAGGCCCCAAAAACATTCAGTACTTC. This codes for CASSQGAGPKNIQYF.

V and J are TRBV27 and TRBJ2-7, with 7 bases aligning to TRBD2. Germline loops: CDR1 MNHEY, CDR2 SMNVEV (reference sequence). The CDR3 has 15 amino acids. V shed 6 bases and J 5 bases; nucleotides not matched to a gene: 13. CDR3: CASRGLGGSTHEQYF. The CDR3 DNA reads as TGTGCCAGCAGGGGACTGGGCGGGAGTACCCACGAGCAGTACTTC.

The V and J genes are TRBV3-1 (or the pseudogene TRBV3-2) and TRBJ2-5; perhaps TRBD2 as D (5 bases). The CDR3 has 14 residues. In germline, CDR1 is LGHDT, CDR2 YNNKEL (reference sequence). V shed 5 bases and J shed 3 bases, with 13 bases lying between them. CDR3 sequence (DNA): TGTGCCAGCAGCTCTTCGGGATCCAAAGAGACCCAGTACTTC. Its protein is CASSSSGSKETQYF.

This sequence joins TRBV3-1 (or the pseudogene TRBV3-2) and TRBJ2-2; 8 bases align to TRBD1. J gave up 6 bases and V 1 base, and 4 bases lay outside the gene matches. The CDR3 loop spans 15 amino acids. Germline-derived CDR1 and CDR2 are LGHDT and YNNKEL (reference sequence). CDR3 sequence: CASSQGIQGAGELFF. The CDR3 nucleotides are TGTGCCAGCAGCCAAGGAATACAGGGGGCCGGGGAGCTGTTTTTT.

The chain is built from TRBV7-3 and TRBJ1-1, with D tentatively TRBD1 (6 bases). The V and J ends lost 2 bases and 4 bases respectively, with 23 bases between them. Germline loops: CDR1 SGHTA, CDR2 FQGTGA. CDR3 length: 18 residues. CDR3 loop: CASSLWGGRARDGTEAFF. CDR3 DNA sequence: TGTGCCAGCAGCTTATGGGGGGGCAGGGCCCGAGACGGCACTGAAGCTTTCTTT.

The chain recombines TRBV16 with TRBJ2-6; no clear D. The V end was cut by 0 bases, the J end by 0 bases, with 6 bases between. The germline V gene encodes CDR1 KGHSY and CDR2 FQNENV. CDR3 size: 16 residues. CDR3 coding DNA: TGTGCCAGCAGCCAATCAATCCTCTCTGGGGCCAACGTCCTGACTTTC. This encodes CASSQSILSGANVLTF.

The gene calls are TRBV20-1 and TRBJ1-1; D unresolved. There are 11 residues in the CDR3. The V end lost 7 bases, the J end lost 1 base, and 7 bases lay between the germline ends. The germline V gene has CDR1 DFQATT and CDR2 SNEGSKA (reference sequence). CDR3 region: CSGGRNTEAFF. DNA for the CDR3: TGCAGTGGGGGTAGGAACACTGAAGCTTTCTTT.

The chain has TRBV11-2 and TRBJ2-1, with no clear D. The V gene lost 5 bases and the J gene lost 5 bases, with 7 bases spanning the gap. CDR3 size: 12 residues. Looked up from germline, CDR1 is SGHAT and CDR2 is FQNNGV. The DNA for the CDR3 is TGTGCCAGCAGCGCGCCCCACAATGAGCAGTTCTTC. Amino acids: CASSAPHNEQFF. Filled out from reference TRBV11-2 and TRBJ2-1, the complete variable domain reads EAGVAQSPRYKIIEKRQSVAFWCNPISGHATLYWYQQILGQGPKLLIQFQNNGVVDDSQLPKDRFSAERLKGVDSTLKIQPAKLEDSAVYLCASSAPHNEQFFGPGTRLTVL.

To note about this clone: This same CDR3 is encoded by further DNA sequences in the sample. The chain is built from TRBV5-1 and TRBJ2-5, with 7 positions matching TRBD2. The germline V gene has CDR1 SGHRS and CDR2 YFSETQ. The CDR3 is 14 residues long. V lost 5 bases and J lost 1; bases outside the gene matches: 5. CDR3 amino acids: CASSKAGPQETQYF. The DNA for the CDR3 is TGCGCCAGCAGTAAAGCGGGACCCCAAGAGACCCAGTACTTC.

The CDR3 DNA sequence: TGTGCCAGCTCACCTCGGACAGGTGGGAATTCACCCCTCCACTTT. Translating gives CASSPRTGGNSPLHF. The rearrangement uses TRBV18 and TRBJ1-6; TRBD1 aligns across 7 bases. V lost 3 bases to trimming and J lost 7 bases; unmatched junction nucleotides: 6. Looked up from germline, CDR1 is KGHSH and CDR2 is LQKENI. This CDR3 region has 15 residues. The full variable domain, rest sourced from reference TRBV18 and TRBJ1-6, is NAGVMQNPRHLVRRRGQEARLRCSPMKGHSHVYWYRQLPEEGLKFMVYLQKENIIDESGMPKERFSAEFPKEGPSILRIQQVVRGDSAAYFCASSPRTGGNSPLHFGNGTRLTVT.

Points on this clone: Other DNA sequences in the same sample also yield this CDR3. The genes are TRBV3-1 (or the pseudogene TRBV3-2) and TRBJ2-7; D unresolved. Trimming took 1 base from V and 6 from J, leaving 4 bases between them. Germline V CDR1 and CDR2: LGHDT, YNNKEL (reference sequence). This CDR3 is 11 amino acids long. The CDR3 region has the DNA TGTGCCAGCAGCCAAGTCGGCGAGCAGTACTTC. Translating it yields CASSQVGEQYF.

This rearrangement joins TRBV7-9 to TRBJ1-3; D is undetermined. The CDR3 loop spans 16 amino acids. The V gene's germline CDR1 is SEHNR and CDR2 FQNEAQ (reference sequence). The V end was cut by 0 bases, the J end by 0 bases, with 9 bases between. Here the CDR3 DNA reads TGTGCCAGCAGCTTAGCTCTCTATAGCTCTGGAAACACCATATATTTT. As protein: CASSLALYSSGNTIYF.

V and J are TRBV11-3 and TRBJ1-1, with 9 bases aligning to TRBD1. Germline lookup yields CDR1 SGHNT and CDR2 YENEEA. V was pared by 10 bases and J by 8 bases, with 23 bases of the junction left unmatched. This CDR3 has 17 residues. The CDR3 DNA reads TGTGCCAACTACCTAAACAGAGAACAGGGGGCGGGAAGAGAAGCTTTCTTT. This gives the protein CANYLNREQGAGREAFF.

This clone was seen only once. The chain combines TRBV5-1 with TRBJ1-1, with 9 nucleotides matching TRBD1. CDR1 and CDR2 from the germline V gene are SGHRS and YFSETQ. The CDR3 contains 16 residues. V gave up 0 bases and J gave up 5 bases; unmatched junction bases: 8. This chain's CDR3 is CASSLEGQGVYTEAFF. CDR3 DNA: TGCGCCAGCAGCTTGGAGGGACAGGGAGTATATACTGAAGCTTTCTTT.

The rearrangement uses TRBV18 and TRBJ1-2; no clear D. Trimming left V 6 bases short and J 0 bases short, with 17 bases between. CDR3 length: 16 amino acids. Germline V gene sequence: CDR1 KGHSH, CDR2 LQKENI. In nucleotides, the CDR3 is TGTGCCAGCTCCCGGGATCGCGGCTCATCTAACTATGGCTACACCTTC. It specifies CASSRDRGSSNYGYTF.